Below, one T cell receptor beta chain is given with its context. This CDR3 region has 16 residues. V trimming: 5 bases; J trimming: 6 bases; junction bases outside the gene matches: 14. Germline-derived CDR1 and CDR2 are MNHEY and SMNVEV (reference sequence). This specimen comes from a study of cytomegalovirus exposure and HLA in healthy donors. PCR primers comprised 60 Vbeta and 13 Jbeta primers. TCRdb keeps only in-frame clones here, not all; method: immunoSEQ multiplex PCR. This table holds 160,000 or so clones, about 79% found once. The source is a man aged 50-60 years in good health and CMV-seropositive. The chain is built from TRBV27 and TRBJ1-2; the match to TRBD1 covers 8 bases. Material for sequencing was PBMCs. The CDR3 DNA reads as TGTGCCAGCAGTGCCTTTTCGTACGGACAGGGTCATGGCTACACCTTC. It encodes CASSAFSYGQGHGYTF.